These 7 T cell receptor beta chains originate from one sample sequenced in a study of T-cell reconstitution after alpha-beta-depleted transplantation in children. Researchers prepared the TCRbeta library using unique molecular identifiers, the study reports. One entry per CDR3 protein, called by TCRdb with MiXCR from the PCR reads. Among approximately 1,000,000 distinct CDR3 sequences listed, roughly 29% were seen once. Sequenced here: PBMCs, mostly from graft donor cells, sampled 360 days after TCRalphabeta/CD19-depleted stem cell transplant. All receptors come from a boy under three years old who had a stem cell transplant for SCID, so the T cells may come from the graft donor.

The gene calls are TRBV28 and TRBJ2-7; 7 bases are a match to TRBD1. Germline CDR1 reads MDHEN; CDR2 reads SYDVKM. This CDR3 comprises 15 residues. Germline trimming cut 6 bases from V and 1 base from J; bases unmatched to any gene: 9. The CDR3 loop is CASRIGSGGSYEQYF. CDR3 sequence (DNA): TGTGCCAGCAGAATCGGATCAGGGGGTTCCTACGAGCAGTACTTC.

The chain recombines TRBV11-2 with TRBJ1-1; no reliable D call. Trimming took 5 bases from V and 0 from J, leaving 7 bases between them. Germline CDR1 reads SGHAT; CDR2 reads FQNNGV. The CDR3 length is 13 residues. The CDR3 sequence is CASSSKVNTEAFF. CDR3 nucleotides: TGTGCCAGCAGCAGCAAGGTGAACACTGAAGCTTTCTTT. Supplemented by reference TRBV11-2 and TRBJ1-1, the full variable domain reads EAGVAQSPRYKIIEKRQSVAFWCNPISGHATLYWYQQILGQGPKLLIQFQNNGVVDDSQLPKDRFSAERLKGVDSTLKIQPAKLEDSAVYLCASSSKVNTEAFFGQGTRLTVV.

The J gene is TRBJ2-3, the V gene TRBV7-1, with TRBD2 identical over 9 bases. TRBV7-1 is placed among ORFs of uncertain function. V lost 2 bases and J lost 0; bases outside the gene matches: 24. CDR3 size: 23 residues. Written as DNA, the CDR3 is TGTGCCAGCAGCTCACCCCCTGGGGAGTTAGCGGGGGCCATAAAAACTAGCACAGATACGCAGTATTTT. It encodes CASSSPPGELAGAIKTSTDTQYF.

This chain uses TRBV5-1 with TRBJ1-1; 9 bases match TRBD1. Trimming removed 3 bases from V and 6 bases from J; junction bases left unmatched: 3. CDR1 is SGHRS, CDR2 YFSETQ, per germline. The CDR3 has 13 amino acids. The CDR3 here is CASSWGQGPEAFF. The DNA of the CDR3 is TGCGCCAGCAGCTGGGGACAGGGCCCTGAAGCTTTCTTT.

This clonotype was detected a few times. The chain joins TRBV3-1 to TRBJ2-7; TRBD1 agrees at 11 bases. V lost 4 bases, J lost 6 bases, and 5 bases stayed unmatched. Germline V gene data show CDR1 as LGHDT and CDR2 as YNNKEL (reference sequence). CDR3 length: 14 amino acids. The CDR3 DNA is TGTGCCAGCAGCCCCGGGACAGGGGGTCGCGAGCAGTACTTC. The encoded protein is CASSPGTGGREQYF.

The table lists this clonotype with a few counts. CDR3 sequence: CASSYSTGSGELFF. The CDR3 DNA reads TGTGCCAGCAGTTACTCGACAGGGAGCGGGGAGCTGTTTTTT. V usage is TRBV6-5 and J usage is TRBJ2-2; 7 nucleotides align to TRBD1. The CDR3 spans 14 residues. The V segment lost 0 bases and the J segment 7 bases; nucleotides outside the gene matches: 2. The germline V gene has CDR1 MNHEY and CDR2 SVGAGI.

This chain uses TRBV12-3 or TRBV12-4 with TRBJ1-4; TRBD1 matches 7 bases. The V segment lost 3 bases and the J segment 0 bases; nucleotides outside the gene matches: 7. The CDR3 totals 17 residues. DNA for the CDR3: TGTGCCAGCAGTTTCCGTACAGGGGCTGCAACTAATGAAAAACTGTTTTTT. This sequence encodes CASSFRTGAATNEKLFF.